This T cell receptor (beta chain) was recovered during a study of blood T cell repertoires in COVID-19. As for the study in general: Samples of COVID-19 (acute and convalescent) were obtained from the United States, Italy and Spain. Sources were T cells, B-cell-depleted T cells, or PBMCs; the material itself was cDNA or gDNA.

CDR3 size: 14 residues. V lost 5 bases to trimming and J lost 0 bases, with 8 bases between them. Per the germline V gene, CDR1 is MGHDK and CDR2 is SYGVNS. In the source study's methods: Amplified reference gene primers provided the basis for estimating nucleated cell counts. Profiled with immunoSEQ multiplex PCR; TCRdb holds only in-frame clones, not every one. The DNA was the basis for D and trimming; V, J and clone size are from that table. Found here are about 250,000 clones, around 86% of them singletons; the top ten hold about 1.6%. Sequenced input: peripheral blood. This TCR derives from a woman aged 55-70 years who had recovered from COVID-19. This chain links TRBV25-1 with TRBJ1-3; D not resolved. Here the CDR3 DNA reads TGTGCCAGCAGTAGCCCCTACTCTGGAAACACCATATATTTT. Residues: CASSSPYSGNTIYF. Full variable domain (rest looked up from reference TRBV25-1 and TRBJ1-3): EADIYQTPRYLVIGTGKKITLECSQTMGHDKMYWYQQDPGMELHLIHYSYGVNSTEKGDLSSESTVSRIRTEHFPLTLESARPSHTSQYLCASSSPYSGNTIYFGEGSWLTVV.